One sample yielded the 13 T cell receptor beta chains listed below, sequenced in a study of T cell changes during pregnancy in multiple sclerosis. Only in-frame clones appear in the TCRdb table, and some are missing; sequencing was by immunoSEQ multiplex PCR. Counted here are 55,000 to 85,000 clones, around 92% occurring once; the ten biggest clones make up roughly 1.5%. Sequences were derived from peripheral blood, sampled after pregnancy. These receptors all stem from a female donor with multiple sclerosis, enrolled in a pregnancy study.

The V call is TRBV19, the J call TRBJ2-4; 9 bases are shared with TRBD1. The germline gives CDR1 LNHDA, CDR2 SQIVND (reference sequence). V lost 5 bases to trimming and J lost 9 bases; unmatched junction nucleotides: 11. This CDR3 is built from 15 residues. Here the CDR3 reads CASSAKGQGVSIQYF. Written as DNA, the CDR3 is TGTGCCAGTAGTGCGAAGGGACAGGGAGTGAGCATTCAGTACTTC.

CDR3 nucleotide sequence: TGTGCCAGCAGCTCGCCCGGGTCTTCCTCTAGCACAGATACGCAGTATTTT. Its protein is CASSSPGSSSSTDTQYF. The V gene is TRBV7-2, the J gene TRBJ2-3; D remains ambiguous. CDR1 and CDR2 (germline): SGHTA, FQGNSA. This CDR3 region has 17 residues. The V end was cut by 4 bases, the J end by 0 bases, with 17 bases between.

CDR3 DNA: TGTGCCAGCACAAGAACAGACAATGAGCAGTTCTTC. As protein: CASTRTDNEQFF. The chain uses TRBV6-5 and TRBJ2-1; D unresolved. CDR3 length equals 12 residues. Trimming cost V 7 bases and J 5 bases, with 9 bases left between them. CDR1 is MNHEY, CDR2 SVGAGI, per germline.

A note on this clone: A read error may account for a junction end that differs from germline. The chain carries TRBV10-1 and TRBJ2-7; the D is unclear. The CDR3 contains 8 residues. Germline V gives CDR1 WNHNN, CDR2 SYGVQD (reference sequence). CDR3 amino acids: CASSERDF. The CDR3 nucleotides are TGCGCCAGCAGTGAACGGGACTTC.

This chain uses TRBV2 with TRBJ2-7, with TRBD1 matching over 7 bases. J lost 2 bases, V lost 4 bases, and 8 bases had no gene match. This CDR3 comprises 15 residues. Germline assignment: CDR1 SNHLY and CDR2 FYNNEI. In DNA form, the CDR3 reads TGTGCCAGCAGTGCAGACCTCACAGGGGCCTACGAGCAGTACTTC. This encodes CASSADLTGAYEQYF.

CDR3 region: CASSLEGRSNYEQYF. For the CDR3, the DNA is TGCGCCAGCAGCTTGGAAGGCAGGTCAAACTACGAGCAGTACTTC. This chain links TRBV5-1 with TRBJ2-7; no clear D gene. V was shortened by 0 bases and J by 3 bases, with 13 bases between the two germline ends. Germline lookup yields CDR1 SGHRS and CDR2 YFSETQ. CDR3 length equals 15 residues. The full variable domain, with the rest looked up from reference TRBV5-1 and TRBJ2-7, is KAGVTQTPRYLIKTRGQQVTLSCSPISGHRSVSWYQQTPGQGLQFLFEYFSETQRNKGNFPGRFSGRQFSNSRSEMNVSTLELGDSALYLCASSLEGRSNYEQYFGPGTRLTVT.

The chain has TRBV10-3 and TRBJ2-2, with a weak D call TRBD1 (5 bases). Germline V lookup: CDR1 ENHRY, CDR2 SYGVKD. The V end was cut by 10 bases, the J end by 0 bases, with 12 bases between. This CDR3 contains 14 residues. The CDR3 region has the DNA TGTGCCAGCAGGCAGGGCGCGAACACCGGGGAGCTGTTTTTT. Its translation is CASRQGANTGELFF.

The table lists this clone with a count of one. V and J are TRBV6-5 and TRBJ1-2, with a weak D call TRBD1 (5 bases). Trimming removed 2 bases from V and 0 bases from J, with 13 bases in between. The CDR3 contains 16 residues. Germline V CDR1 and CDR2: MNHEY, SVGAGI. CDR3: CASSYRVAGTNYGYTF. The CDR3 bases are TGTGCCAGCAGTTACCGGGTGGCAGGGACTAACTATGGCTACACCTTC.

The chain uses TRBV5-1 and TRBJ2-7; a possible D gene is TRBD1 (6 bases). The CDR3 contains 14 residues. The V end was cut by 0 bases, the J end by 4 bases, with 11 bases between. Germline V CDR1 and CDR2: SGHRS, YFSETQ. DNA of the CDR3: TGCGCCAGCAGCTTGGTAGGACAGAGATACGAGCAGTACTTC. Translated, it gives CASSLVGQRYEQYF.

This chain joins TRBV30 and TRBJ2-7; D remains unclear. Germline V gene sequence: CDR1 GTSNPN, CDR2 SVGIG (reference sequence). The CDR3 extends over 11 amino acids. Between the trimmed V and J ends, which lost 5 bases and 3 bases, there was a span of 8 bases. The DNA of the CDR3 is TGTGCCTGGGGTCAGAACTACGAGCAGTACTTC. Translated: CAWGQNYEQYF.

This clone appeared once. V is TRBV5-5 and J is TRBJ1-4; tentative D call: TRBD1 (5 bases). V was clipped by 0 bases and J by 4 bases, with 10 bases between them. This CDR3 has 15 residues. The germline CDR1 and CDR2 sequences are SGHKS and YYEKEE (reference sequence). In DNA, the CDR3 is TGTGCCAGCAGCTTGGAGTCGGGGGATAATGAAAAACTGTTTTTT. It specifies CASSLESGDNEKLFF.

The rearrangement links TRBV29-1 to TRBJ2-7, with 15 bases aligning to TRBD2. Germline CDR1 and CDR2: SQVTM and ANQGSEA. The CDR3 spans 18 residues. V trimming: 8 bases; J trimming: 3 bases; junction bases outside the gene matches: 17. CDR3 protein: CSYIPGLAGGPMDYEQYF. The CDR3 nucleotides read TGCAGCTATATTCCGGGACTAGCGGGAGGCCCGATGGACTACGAGCAGTACTTC.

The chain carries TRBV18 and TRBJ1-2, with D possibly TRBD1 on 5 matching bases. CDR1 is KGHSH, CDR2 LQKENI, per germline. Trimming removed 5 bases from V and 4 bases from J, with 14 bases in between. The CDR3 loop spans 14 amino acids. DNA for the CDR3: TGTGCCAGCTCAGCCCGGGAGAGGGGCTATGGCTACACCTTC. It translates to CASSARERGYGYTF.